This section outlines one TCR beta chain sequence together with its context. Per the authors' pipeline: Estimation of nucleated cell counts relied on the amplification of reference gene primers. Sequencing was performed with immunoSEQ multiplex PCR; in TCRdb, only in-frame clones are kept and a portion is missing. V, J and clone size derive from that table, while D and trimming were established from the DNA sequence. This table has some 120,000 clones, around 83% appearing once. The data were taken from a study of blood T cell repertoires in COVID-19. About the research overall: COVID-19 samples, acute and convalescent, were from the United States, Italy and Spain. Sources were T cells, B-cell-depleted T cells, or PBMCs; the material itself was cDNA or gDNA.

The sequence was collected from a man between 35 and 55 years old with acute or convalescent COVID-19. The sequencing input was peripheral blood.

The CDR3 DNA sequence: TGTGCCAGCAGTGAGTATGGCTGGACAGGAGCCTACGAGCAGTACTTC. The encoded protein is CASSEYGWTGAYEQYF. This sequence joins TRBV25-1 and TRBJ2-7; TRBD1 aligns across 7 bases. CDR3 length equals 16 residues. CDR1 MGHDK and CDR2 SYGVNS come from the germline V gene. V lost 3 bases to trimming and J lost 2 bases; unmatched junction nucleotides: 10.